This T cell receptor (beta chain) was retrieved from a study of Ad26.COV2.S vaccination and SARS-CoV-2 variants. Whole-study context: Ad26.COV2.S was injected intramuscularly once or twice, 56 days apart.

Comments on this clone: No antigen is known for it.

Study results and caveats: Placebo recipients and vaccine recipients were similar in non-spike TCR breadth.

The assay was immunoSEQ multiplex PCR, and TCRdb's table has in-frame clones only and misses some. The sample contains 440,000 or so clones, about 92% of which appear only once. V trimming: 3 bases; J trimming: 6 bases; junction bases outside the gene matches: 7. The CDR3 spans 14 residues. CDR1 is SGHTA, CDR2 FQGNSA, per germline. The treatment is: roughly 18 received Ad26.COV2.S at low or high dose, single or two shots; 5 received placebo; per-sample allocation not given. Sampling happened 63 days after the first vaccine or placebo injection. The donor's status was that of an adult aged 18-55 years in Boston.

The specimen was peripheral blood, collected in a trial of Ad26.COV2.S vaccine versus placebo. The chain uses TRBV7-2 and TRBJ1-2; the match to TRBD1 covers 7 bases. The origin of this receptor is a person aged 18-65 years who received the Ad26.COV2.S COVID-19 vaccine or a placebo. The CDR3 DNA sequence: TGTGCCAGCAGCTTTTTTCAGGGGGAGGATGGCTACACCTTC. Translation: CASSFFQGEDGYTF.